This T cell receptor beta chain was recovered during a study of cytomegalovirus exposure and HLA in healthy donors. A word on this clone: Its matching antigen is unknown.

The CDR3 runs 15 residues. Germline trimming cut 6 bases from V and 4 bases from J; bases unmatched to any gene: 8. Germline V CDR1 and CDR2: MNHEY, SVGAGI. Study-level points and caveats: The authors later linked a missense DCLRE1C variant to TCR beta V- and J-gene trimming. Across donors, most TCRs were seen rarely, yet some public ones were widespread. Across donors, presence/absence analyses took sequencing depth to be roughly uniform.

PCR employed 60 Vbeta and 13 Jbeta primers. Under the authors' procedure: Tens of millions of unique TCR beta chains, some 11 million shared, were counted in a later analysis. Sequencing was performed with immunoSEQ multiplex PCR; in TCRdb, only in-frame clones are kept and a portion is missing. The DNA gave D and trimming, while V, J and clone size come from that table. The data hold some 110,000 clones, with around three quarters observed a single time. The specimen sequenced was PBMCs. This TCR came from a man in his thirties or forties in good health and CMV-seropositive. The chain couples TRBV6-5 to TRBJ1-3; 8 positions match TRBD1. The DNA for the CDR3 is TGTGCCAGCAGCCTACGGACAGGGACAGGAAACACCATATATTTT. Amino acids: CASSLRTGTGNTIYF.